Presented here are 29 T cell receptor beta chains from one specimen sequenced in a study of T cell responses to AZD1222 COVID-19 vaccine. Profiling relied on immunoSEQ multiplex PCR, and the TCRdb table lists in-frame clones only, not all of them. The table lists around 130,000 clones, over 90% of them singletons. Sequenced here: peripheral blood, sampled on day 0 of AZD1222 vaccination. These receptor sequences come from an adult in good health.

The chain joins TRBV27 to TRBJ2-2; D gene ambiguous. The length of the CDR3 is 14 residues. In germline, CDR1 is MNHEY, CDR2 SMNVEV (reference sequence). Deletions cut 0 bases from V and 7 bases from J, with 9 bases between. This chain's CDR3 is CASSLSHAIGELFF. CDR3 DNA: TGTGCCAGCAGTTTATCCCATGCGATCGGGGAGCTGTTTTTT.

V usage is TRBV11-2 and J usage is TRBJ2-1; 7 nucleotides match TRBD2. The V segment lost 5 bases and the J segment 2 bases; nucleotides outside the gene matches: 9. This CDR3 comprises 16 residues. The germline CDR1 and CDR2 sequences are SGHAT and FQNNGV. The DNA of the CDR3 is TGTGCCAGCAGCATACCCTGGGACTACACCTACAATGAGCAGTTCTTC. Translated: CASSIPWDYTYNEQFF. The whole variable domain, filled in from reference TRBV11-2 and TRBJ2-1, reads EAGVAQSPRYKIIEKRQSVAFWCNPISGHATLYWYQQILGQGPKLLIQFQNNGVVDDSQLPKDRFSAERLKGVDSTLKIQPAKLEDSAVYLCASSIPWDYTYNEQFFGPGTRLTVL.

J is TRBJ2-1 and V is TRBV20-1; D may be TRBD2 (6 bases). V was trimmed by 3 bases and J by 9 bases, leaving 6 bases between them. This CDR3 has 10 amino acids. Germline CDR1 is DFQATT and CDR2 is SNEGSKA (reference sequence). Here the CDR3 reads CSASGGEQFF. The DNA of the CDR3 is TGCAGTGCTAGCGGGGGTGAGCAGTTCTTC.

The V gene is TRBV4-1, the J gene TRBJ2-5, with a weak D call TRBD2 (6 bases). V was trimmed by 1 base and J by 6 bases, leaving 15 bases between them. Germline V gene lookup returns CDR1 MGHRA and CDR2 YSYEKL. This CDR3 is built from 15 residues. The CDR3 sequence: CASSQASGVGQTQYF. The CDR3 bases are TGCGCCAGCAGCCAAGCCTCGGGGGTCGGGCAGACCCAGTACTTC.

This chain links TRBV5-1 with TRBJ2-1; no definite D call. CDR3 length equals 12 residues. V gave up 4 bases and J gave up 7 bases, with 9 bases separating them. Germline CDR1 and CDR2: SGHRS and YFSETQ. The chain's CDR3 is CASSSGWNEQFF. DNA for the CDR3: TGCGCCAGCAGCAGTGGATGGAATGAGCAGTTCTTC.

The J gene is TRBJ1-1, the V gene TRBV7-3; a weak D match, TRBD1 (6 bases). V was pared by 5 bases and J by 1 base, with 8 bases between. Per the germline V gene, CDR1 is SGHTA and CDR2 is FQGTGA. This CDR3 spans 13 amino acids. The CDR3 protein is CASSQTGNTEAFF. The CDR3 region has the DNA TGTGCCAGCAGCCAGACAGGGAACACTGAAGCTTTCTTT.

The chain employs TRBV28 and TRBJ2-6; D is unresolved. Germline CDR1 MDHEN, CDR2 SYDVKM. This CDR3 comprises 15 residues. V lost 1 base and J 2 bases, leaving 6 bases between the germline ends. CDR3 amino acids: CASSLSTAGANVLTF. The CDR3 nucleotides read TGTGCCAGCAGTTTATCTACAGCTGGGGCCAACGTCCTGACTTTC.

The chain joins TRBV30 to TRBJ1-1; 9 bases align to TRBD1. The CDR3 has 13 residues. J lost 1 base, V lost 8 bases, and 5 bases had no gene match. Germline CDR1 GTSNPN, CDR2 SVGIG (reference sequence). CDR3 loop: CARTGGANTEAFF. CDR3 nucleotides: TGTGCCCGCACAGGGGGCGCGAACACTGAAGCTTTCTTT. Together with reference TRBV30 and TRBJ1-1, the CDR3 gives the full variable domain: SQTIHQWPATLVQPVGSPLSLECTVEGTSNPNLYWYRQAAGRGLQLLFYSVGIGQISSEVPQNLSASRPQDRQFILSSKKLLLSDSGFYLCARTGGANTEAFFGQGTRLTVV.

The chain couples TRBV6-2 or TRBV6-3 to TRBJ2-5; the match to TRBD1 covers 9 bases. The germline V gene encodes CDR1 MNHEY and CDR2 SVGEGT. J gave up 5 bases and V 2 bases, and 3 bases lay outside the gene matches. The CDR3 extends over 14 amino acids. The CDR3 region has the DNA TGTGCCAGCAGTTACACGGGACAGGGTGAGACCCAGTACTTC. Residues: CASSYTGQGETQYF.

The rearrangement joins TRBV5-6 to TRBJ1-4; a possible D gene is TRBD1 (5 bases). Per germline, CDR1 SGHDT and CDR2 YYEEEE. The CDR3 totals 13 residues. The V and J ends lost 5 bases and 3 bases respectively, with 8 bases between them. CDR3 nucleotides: TGTGCCAGCAGTCGGGGGGCTAATGAAAAACTGTTTTTT. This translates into CASSRGANEKLFF.

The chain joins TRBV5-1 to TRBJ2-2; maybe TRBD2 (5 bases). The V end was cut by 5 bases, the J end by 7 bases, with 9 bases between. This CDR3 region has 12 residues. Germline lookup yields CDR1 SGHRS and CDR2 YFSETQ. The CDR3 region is CASSSGGGELFF. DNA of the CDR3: TGCGCCAGCAGTAGTGGAGGCGGGGAGCTGTTTTTT.

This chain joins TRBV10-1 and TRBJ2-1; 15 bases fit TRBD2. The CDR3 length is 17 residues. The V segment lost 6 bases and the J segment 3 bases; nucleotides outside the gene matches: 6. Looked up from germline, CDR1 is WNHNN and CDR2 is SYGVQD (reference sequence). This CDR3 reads CASSPGLAGGLYNEQFF. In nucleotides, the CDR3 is TGCGCCAGCAGCCCGGGACTAGCGGGGGGCCTCTACAATGAGCAGTTCTTC.

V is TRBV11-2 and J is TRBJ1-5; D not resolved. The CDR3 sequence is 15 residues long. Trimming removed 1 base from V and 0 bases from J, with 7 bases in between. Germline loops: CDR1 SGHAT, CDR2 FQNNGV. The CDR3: CASSLGDRSNQPQHF. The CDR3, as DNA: TGTGCCAGCAGCTTAGGAGACCGTAGCAATCAGCCCCAGCATTTT.

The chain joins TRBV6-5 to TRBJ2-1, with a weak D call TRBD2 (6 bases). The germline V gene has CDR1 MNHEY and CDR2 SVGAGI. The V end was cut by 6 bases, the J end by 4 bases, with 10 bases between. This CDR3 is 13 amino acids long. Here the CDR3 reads CASRLAQYNEQFF. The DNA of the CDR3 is TGTGCCAGCAGACTAGCTCAATACAATGAGCAGTTCTTC.

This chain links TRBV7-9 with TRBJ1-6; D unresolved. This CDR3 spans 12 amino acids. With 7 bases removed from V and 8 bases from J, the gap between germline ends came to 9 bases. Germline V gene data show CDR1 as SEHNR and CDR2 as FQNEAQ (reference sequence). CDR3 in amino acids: CASTHWDSPLHF. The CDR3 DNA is TGTGCCAGCACGCATTGGGATTCACCCCTCCACTTT.

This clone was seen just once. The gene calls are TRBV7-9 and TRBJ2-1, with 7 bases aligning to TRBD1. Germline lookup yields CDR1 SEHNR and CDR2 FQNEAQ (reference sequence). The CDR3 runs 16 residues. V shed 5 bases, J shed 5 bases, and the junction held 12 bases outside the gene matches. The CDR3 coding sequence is TGTGCCAGCAGCGGACACCAGGCCGGGACAGACAATGAGCAGTTCTTC. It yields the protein CASSGHQAGTDNEQFF. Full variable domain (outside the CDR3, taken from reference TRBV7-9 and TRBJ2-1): DTGVSQNPRHKITKRGQNVTFRCDPISEHNRLYWYRQTLGQGPEFLTYFQNEAQLEKSRLLSDRFSAERPKGSFSTLEIQRTEQGDSAMYLCASSGHQAGTDNEQFFGPGTRLTVL.

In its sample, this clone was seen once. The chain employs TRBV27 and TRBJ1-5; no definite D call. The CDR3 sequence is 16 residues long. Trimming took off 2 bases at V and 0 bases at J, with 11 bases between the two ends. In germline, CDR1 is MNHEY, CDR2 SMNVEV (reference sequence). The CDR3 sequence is CASSLKETDSNQPQHF. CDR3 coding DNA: TGTGCCAGCAGTTTAAAGGAGACCGATAGCAATCAGCCCCAGCATTTT.

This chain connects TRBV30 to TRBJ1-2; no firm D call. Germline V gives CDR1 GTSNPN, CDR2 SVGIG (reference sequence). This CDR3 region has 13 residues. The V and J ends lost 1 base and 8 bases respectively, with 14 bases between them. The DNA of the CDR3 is TGTGCCTGGAGTGCTAAGGTATTAGGAGGCTACACCTTC. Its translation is CAWSAKVLGGYTF.

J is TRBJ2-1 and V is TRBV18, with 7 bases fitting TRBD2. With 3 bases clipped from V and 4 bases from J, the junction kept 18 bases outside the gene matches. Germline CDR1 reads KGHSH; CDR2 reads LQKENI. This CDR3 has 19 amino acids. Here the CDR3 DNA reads TGTGCCAGCTCACCTCAGGGAGGGGACCCAAAATCGAATTACAATGAGCAGTTCTTC. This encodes CASSPQGGDPKSNYNEQFF.

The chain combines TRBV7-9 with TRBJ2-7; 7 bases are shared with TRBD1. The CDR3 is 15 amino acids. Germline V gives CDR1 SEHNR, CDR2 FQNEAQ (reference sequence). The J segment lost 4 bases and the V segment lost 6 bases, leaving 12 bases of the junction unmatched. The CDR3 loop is CASSYTWDSEYEQYF. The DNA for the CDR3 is TGTGCCAGCAGTTACACCTGGGACAGCGAATACGAGCAGTACTTC.

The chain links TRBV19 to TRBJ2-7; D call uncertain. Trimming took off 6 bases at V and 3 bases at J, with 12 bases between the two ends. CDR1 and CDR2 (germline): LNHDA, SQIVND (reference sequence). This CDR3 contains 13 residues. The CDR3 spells CASSTISLYEQYF. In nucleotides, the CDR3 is TGTGCCAGTAGCACCATATCACTCTACGAGCAGTACTTC.

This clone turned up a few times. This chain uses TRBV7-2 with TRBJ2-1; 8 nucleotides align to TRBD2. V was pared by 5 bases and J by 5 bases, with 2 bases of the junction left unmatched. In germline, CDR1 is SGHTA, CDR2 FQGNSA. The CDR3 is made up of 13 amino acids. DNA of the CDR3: TGTGCCAGCAGCCTACTAGCGGACAATGAGCAGTTCTTC. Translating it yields CASSLLADNEQFF.

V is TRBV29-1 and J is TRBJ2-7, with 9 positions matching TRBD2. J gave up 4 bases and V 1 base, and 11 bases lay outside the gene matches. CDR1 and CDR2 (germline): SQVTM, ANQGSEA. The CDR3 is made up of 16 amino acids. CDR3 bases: TGCAGCGTTGAAGCGGTAGCGGGGGAAGCTGAATACGAGCAGTACTTC. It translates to CSVEAVAGEAEYEQYF.

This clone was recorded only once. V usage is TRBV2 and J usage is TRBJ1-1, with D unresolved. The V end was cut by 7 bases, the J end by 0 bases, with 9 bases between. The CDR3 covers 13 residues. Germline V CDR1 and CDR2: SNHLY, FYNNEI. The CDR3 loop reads CASKTDMNTEAFF. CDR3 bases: TGTGCCAGCAAAACAGACATGAACACTGAAGCTTTCTTT.

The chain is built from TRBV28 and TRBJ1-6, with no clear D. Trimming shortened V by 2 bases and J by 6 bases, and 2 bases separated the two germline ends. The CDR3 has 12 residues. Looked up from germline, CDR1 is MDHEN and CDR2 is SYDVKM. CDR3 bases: TGTGCCAGCAGTTTAGCTAATTCACCCCTCCACTTT. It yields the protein CASSLANSPLHF.

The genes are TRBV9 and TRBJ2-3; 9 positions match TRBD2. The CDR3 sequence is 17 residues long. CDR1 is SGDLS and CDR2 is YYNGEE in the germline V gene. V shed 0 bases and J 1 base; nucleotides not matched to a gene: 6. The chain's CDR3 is CASSVGLAGSGTDTQYF. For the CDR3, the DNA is TGTGCCAGCAGCGTAGGGCTAGCGGGATCTGGCACAGATACGCAGTATTTT.

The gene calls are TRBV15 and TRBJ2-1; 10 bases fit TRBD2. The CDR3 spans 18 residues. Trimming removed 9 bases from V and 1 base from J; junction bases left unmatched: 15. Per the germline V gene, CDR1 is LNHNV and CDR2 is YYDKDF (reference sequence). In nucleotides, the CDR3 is TGTGCCACAGCAGGAAGCGGGAGGGCCAAAAATTCCTACAATGAGCAGTTCTTC. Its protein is CATAGSGRAKNSYNEQFF.

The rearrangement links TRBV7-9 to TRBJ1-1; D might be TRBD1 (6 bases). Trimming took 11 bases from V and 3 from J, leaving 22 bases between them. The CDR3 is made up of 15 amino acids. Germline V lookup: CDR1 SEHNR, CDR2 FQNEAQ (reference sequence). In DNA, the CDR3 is TGTGCCTCCTTAACGGGTCGGGGGCTGGACACTGAAGCTTTCTTT. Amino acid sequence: CASLTGRGLDTEAFF.

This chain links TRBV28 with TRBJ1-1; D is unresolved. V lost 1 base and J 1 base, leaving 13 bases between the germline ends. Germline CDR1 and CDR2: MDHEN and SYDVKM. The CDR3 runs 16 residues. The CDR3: CASSLFGRTSNTEAFF. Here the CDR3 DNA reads TGTGCCAGCAGTTTATTTGGCAGAACATCGAACACTGAAGCTTTCTTT.